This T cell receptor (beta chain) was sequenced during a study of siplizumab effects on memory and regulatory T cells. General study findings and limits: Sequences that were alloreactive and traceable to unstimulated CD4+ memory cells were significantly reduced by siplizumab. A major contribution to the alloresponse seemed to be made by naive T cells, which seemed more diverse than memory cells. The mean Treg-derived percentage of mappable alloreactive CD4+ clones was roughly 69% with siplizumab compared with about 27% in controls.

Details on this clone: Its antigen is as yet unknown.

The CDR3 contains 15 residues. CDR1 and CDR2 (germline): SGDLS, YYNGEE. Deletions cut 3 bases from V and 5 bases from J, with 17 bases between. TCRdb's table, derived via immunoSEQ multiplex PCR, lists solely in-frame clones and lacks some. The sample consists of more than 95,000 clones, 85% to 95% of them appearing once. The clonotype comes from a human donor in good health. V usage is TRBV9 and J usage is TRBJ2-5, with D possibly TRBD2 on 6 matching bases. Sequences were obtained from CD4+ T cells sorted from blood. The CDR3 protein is CASSGRDWVGETQYF. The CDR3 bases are TGTGCCAGCAGCGGCCGGGACTGGGTGGGGGAGACCCAGTACTTC.